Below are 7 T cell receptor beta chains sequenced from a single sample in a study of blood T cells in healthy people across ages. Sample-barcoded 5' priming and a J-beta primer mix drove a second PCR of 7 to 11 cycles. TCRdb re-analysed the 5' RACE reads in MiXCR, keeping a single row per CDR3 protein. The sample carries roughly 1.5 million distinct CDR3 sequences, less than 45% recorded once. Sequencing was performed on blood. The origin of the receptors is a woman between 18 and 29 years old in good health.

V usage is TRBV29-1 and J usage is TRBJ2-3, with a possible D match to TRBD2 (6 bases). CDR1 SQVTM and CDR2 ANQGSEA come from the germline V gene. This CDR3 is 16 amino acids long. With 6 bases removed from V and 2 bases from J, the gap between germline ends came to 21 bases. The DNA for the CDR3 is TGCAGCGTATTGGGCGGGGAATCTACTTACACAGATACGCAGTATTTT. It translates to CSVLGGESTYTDTQYF.

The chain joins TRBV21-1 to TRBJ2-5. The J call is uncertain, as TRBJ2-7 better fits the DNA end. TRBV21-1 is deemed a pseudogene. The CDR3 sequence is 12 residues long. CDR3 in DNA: TGTGCCAGCAGCAATTGCCTCTACGAGCAGTACTTC. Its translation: CASSNCLYEQYF.

CDR3 coding DNA: TGTGCCAGCAGACCTACAGGGTGGGGAGAGACCCAGTACTTC. This gives the protein CASRPTGWGETQYF. This chain joins TRBV6-2 or TRBV6-3 and TRBJ2-5; weak D call: TRBD1 (6 bases). V was shortened by 6 bases and J by 4 bases, with 15 bases between the two germline ends. This CDR3 is 14 amino acids long. The germline CDR1 and CDR2 sequences are MNHEY and SVGEGT.

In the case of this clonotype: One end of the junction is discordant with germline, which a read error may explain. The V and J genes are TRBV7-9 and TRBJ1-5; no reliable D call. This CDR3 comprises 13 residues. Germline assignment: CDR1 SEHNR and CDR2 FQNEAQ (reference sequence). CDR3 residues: CASSHSPYQPQRF. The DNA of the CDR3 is TGTGCCAGCAGCCATAGCCCGTATCAGCCCCAGCGTTTT.

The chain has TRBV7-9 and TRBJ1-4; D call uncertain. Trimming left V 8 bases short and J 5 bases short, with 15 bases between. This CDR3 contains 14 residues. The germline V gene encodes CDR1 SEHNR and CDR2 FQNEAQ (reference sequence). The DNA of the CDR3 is TGTGCCAGCGGGCTCCGCGATTACAATGAAAAACTGTTTTTT. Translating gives CASGLRDYNEKLFF. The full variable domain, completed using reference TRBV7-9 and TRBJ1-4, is DTGVSQNPRHKITKRGQNVTFRCDPISEHNRLYWYRQTLGQGPEFLTYFQNEAQLEKSRLLSDRFSAERPKGSFSTLEIQRTEQGDSAMYLCASGLRDYNEKLFFGSGTQLSVL.

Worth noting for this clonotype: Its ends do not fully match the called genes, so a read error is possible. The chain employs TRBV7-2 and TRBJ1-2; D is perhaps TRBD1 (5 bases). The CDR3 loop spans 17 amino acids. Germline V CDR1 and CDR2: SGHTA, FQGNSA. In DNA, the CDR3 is TGTGCCAGCAGCCTAGCCGAAGGGGACGGAATTAACTATGGCTACACCTTC. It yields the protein CASSLAEGDGINYGYTF.

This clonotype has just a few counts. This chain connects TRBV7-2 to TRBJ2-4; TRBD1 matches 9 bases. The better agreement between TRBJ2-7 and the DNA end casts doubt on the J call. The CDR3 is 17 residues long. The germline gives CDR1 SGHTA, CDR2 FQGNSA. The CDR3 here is CASSLAFSPDRGNEQYF. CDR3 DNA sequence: TGTGCCAGCAGCTTAGCGTTTTCTCCGGACAGGGGCAACGAGCAGTACTTC.